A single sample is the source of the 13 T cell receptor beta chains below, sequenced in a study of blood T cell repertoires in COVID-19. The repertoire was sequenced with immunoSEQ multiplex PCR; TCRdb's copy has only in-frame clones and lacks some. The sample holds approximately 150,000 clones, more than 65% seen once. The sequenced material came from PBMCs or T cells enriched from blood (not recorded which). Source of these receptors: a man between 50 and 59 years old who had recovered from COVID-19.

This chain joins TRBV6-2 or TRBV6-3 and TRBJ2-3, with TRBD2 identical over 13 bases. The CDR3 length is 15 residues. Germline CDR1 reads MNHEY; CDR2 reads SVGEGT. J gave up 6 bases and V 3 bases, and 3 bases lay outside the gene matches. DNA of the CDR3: TGTGCCAGCAGTTATGGGACTAGCGGGGCGGATACGCAGTATTTT. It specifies CASSYGTSGADTQYF.

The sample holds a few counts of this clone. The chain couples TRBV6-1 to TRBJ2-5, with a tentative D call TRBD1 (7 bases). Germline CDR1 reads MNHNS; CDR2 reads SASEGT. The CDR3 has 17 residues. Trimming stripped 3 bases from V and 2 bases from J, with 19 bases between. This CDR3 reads CASSDKIPGGRQETQYF. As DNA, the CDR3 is TGTGCCAGCAGTGACAAGATACCAGGGGGGCGGCAAGAGACCCAGTACTTC.

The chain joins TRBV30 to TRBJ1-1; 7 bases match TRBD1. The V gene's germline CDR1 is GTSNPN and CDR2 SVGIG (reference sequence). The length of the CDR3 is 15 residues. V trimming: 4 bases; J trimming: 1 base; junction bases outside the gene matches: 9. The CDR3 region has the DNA TGTGCCTGGACCTGGACCGGGACAGCGAACACTGAAGCTTTCTTT. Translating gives CAWTWTGTANTEAFF.

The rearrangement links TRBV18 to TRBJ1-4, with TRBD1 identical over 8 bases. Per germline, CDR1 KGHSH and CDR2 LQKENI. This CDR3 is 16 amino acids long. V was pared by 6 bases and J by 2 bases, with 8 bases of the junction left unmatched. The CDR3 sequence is CASSPRQGLTNEKLFF. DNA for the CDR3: TGTGCCAGCTCCCCGCGACAGGGGTTGACTAATGAAAAACTGTTTTTT.

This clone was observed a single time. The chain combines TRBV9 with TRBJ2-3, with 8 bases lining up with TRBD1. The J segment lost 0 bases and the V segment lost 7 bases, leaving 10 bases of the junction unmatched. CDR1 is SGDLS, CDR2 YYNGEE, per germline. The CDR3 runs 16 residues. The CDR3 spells CASGKGQGTSTDTQYF. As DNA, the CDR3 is TGTGCCAGCGGAAAAGGACAGGGCACTAGCACAGATACGCAGTATTTT.

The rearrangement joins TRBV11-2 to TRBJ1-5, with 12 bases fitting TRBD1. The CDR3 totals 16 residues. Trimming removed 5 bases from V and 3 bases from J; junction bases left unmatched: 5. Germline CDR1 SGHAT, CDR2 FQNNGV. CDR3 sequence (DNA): TGTGCCAGCAGCGAAGGGACAGGGGGCTTCAATCAGCCCCAGCATTTT. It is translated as CASSEGTGGFNQPQHF. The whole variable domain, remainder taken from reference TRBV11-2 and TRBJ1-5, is EAGVAQSPRYKIIEKRQSVAFWCNPISGHATLYWYQQILGQGPKLLIQFQNNGVVDDSQLPKDRFSAERLKGVDSTLKIQPAKLEDSAVYLCASSEGTGGFNQPQHFGDGTRLSIL.

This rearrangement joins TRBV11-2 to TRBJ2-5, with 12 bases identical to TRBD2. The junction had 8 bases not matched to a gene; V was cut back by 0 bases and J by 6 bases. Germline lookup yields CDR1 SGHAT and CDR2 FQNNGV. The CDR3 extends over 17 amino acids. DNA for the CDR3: TGTGCCAGCAGCTTAGAACTAGCGGGGGGACCCCTGAAGACCCAGTACTTC. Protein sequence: CASSLELAGGPLKTQYF. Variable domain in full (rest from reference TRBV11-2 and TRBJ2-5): EAGVAQSPRYKIIEKRQSVAFWCNPISGHATLYWYQQILGQGPKLLIQFQNNGVVDDSQLPKDRFSAERLKGVDSTLKIQPAKLEDSAVYLCASSLELAGGPLKTQYFGPGTRLLVL.

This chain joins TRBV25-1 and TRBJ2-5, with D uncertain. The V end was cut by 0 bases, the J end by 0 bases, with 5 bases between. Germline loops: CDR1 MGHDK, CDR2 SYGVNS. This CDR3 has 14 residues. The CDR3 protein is CASSEYGYQETQYF. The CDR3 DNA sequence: TGTGCCAGCAGTGAATACGGTTACCAAGAGACCCAGTACTTC.

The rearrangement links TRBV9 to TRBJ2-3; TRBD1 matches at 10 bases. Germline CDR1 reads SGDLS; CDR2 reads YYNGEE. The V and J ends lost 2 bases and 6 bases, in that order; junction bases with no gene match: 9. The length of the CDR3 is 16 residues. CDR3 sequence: CASSVYSGTGADTQYF. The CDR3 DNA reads TGTGCCAGCAGCGTCTACTCCGGGACAGGGGCCGATACGCAGTATTTT. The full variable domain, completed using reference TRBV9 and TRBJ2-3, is DSGVTQTPKHLITATGQRVTLRCSPRSGDLSVYWYQQSLDQGLQFLIQYYNGEERAKGNILERFSAQQFPDLHSELNLSSLELGDSALYFCASSVYSGTGADTQYFGPGTRLTVL.

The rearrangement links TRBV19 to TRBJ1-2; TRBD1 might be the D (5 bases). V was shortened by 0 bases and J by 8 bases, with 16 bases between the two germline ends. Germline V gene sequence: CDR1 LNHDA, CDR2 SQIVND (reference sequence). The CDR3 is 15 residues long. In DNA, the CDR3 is TGTGCCAGTAGTATAGATTCCGGACAAAGTTCCGGCTACACCTTC. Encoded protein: CASSIDSGQSSGYTF.

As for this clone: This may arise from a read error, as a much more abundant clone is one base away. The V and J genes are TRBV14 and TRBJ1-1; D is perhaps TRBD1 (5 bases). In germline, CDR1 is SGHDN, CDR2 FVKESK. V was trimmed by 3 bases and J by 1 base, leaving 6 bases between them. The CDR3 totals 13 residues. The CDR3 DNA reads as TGTGCCAGCAGCCATCAGGGGAACACTGAAGCTTTCTTT. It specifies CASSHQGNTEAFF.

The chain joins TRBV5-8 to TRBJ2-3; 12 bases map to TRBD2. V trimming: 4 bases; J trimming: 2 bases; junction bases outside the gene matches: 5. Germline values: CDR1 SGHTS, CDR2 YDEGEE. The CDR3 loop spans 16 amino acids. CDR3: CASSVGLAGITDTQYF. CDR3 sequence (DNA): TGTGCCAGCAGCGTAGGACTAGCGGGGATCACAGATACGCAGTATTTT.

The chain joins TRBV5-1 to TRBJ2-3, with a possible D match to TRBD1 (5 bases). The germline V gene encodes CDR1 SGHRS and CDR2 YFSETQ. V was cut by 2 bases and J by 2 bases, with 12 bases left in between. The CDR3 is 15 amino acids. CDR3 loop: CASSFRQSHTDTQYF. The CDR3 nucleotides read TGCGCCAGCAGCTTTCGACAGAGCCACACAGATACGCAGTATTTT.